The text below deals with one T cell receptor (beta chain). Which antigen it targets is not known. Base quality data are lacking; no much larger clone is found one base away. This sample stems from a study of OX40 agonist ivuxolimab in advanced cancers. The study in broad terms: The costimulatory receptor OX40 (CD134) was targeted by ivuxolimab, a fully human IgG2 agonistic monoclonal antibody. Intravenous ivuxolimab was administered to patients every 2 weeks at six dose levels: 0.01, 0.1, 0.3, 1.5, 3 and 10 mg/kg. Of the roughly 54 patients in dose escalation, around 20 had hepatocellular carcinoma, approximately 15 had melanoma, 9 had renal cell carcinoma and 9 had head and neck cancer. In the dose-escalation cohort, approximately 83% of patients were male, and the mean age was roughly 60 years with a range of roughly 23 to 79. Prior anti-PD-1, anti-PD-L1 or anti-CTLA-4 therapy was permitted, and checkpoint inhibitors had been received by under 50% of dose-escalation patients. Partial responses were achieved by three dose-escalation patients, of whom one had hepatocellular carcinoma and two had cutaneous melanoma. The purpose of peripheral TCRbeta sequencing was to test whether ivuxolimab changed TCR sequence diversity and led to clonal T-cell expansion. The paper reports the monotherapy dose-escalation portion (N of about 47 patients) of the phase I ivuxolimab trial. Findings and caveats that apply to the study as a whole: Low levels of normalized T-cell clonal expansion were also shown by some nonresponding patients. The antigen specificity of the peripheral T cells that underwent clonal expansion was not determined. In the 0.1-3.0 mg/kg groups, partial responders were among the patients with the lowest normalized peripheral clonal expansion, particularly in CD8+ T cells. After ivuxolimab, expanded clones were on average more numerous among CD8+ T cells than among CD4+ T cells. At doses from 0.1 to 3.0 mg/kg, clonal expansion was seen in both CD4+ and CD8+ blood T cells between baseline and week 6.

The cysteine opens and the phenylalanine closes a CDR3 of 15 amino acids. Only the CDR3 region is kept as DNA, spanning 45 bases read in frame from base 1. The germline V gene (reference sequence) yields MNHNY for CDR1 and SVGAGI for CDR2. V loses 2 bases of germline sequence and J loses 6 bases, and the interval between the two ends is 17 bases. Patients with a history of autoimmune disease or receiving systemic immunosuppression were excluded from the trial. Peripheral blood for TCR sequencing was collected from all dose cohorts at baseline, on cycle 4 day 1, and on cycle 7 day 1. The samples were taken from a phase I, first-in-human, multicenter, open-label dose-escalation trial of ivuxolimab. Adults with locally advanced or metastatic head and neck squamous cell, hepatocellular, melanoma or renal cell carcinoma were enrolled in the trial. CD4+ and CD8+ T cells were sorted separately from peripheral blood before TCR sequencing.

Genomic DNA was extracted from sorted cells for sequencing of the TCRbeta CDR3 region. The immunoSEQ Assay was used for sequencing of TCRbeta CDR3 regions. The table comes from immuneACCESS by way of TCRdb, which keeps in-frame sequences with V and J called. Part of the clones is missing from these tables; in studies checked, under half for an unresolved V gene and the rest for unknown reasons. Recorded for this sample are fewer than 25,000 clones; around 80% of them occurred a single time. The ten largest clonotypes hold about 56% of the sample. The sample here was CD4+ or CD8+ T cells sorted from blood, taken in a trial of the OX40 agonist ivuxolimab. This TCR was sampled from an adult with an advanced solid tumor such as melanoma, head and neck, liver or kidney cancer. The V gene is TRBV6-6 and the J gene is TRBJ2-7, and the D gene may be TRBD1, 5 bases matching. In nucleotides, the sequence is TGTGCCAGCAGTTACACTATTACAGGCGGTGTCGAGCAGTACTTC. Its product reads: CASSYTITGGVEQYF.